This T cell receptor (beta chain) was found in a study of a mutant IDH1 vaccine in newly diagnosed glioma listed by TCRdb under 2021. Background for the entire study: Vaccination began 4-6 weeks after radiotherapy alone, or alongside temozolomide cycles in the chemotherapy-containing groups. Of the roughly 33 treated patients, roughly 60% were male and 37.5% were female, and the mean age was 40.4 years. Prior to enrollment, standard therapy consisting of radiotherapy alone, temozolomide alone, or radiochemotherapy with temozolomide had been administered to patients, with the combination being received by most patients. Visit V12 was the week-35 safety follow-up and visit V13 was the week-47 end of study. Six visits were used for peripheral blood collection: V03 (baseline), V05, V07, V10, V12 and V13. For exploratory analyses, under 30 treated patients had longitudinal TCRB deep sequencing done wherever samples were available.

A note on this clone: No antigen is known for it. Per-base qualities were not stored, and no clone one base away is much larger.

Including cysteine and phenylalanine, the CDR3 has 15 amino acids. CDR3 DNA only is kept here, 45 bases in frame from base 1. Ends trimmed: V by 2 bases, J by 4 bases; bases unmatched to a gene: 7. The germline V gene (reference sequence) specifies MNHNY as CDR1 and SVGAGI as CDR2. Study-wide conclusions, independent of this receptor: It was noted by the authors that analyses of patient blood samples could not be reproduced owing to sample limitations. PBMC samples for TCRB deep sequencing were selected based on availability. Vaccine-induced immune responses across multiple MHC alleles were detected in approximately 93% of patients. No apparent relationship was observed between pseudoprogression and alterations in the top peripheral T cell clonotypes detected by TCRB sequencing.

The sample's time point, from its label and the paper: week 35, safety follow-up. Every vaccine dose consisted of 300 ug of a 20-mer mutant IDH1 peptide in Montanide, administered subcutaneously together with topical imiquimod. Patients received eight vaccinations in weeks 1, 3, 5, 7, 11, 15, 19 and 23, corresponding to visits V03 through V10. Donors had newly diagnosed WHO grade 3 or 4 IDH1-mutant astrocytomas with loss of nuclear ATRX. The samples were drawn from NOA16, a multicentre, single-arm, open-label phase I trial in Germany that tested a mutant IDH1 peptide vaccine in humans for the first time. Genomic DNA for TCRB sequencing was isolated from EDTA blood with the DNeasy Blood and Tissue Kit. Receptor amplification or capture employed the immunoSEQ multiplex PCR assay. The hsTCRB Kit was used according to the manufacturer's protocol to amplify rearranged TCR beta chain sequences. TCRB libraries were sequenced on an Illumina MiSeq. In the authors' own workflow: Demultiplexing, trimming and gene mapping were performed with the kit vendor's proprietary platform. The immuneACCESS repertoire file appears here via TCRdb, limited to in-frame rearrangements. These files lack a portion of the clones; in checked studies, under half of the deficit traces to unresolved V genes, and the cause of the others is not known. The V and J calls and clone size were taken over from that table, and D and trimming were inferred from the DNA. This sample gives about 60,000 clones in total; approximately 87% of them show up just once. The top ten clonotypes cover over 1.5% of the sample.

The V gene is TRBV6-6 and the J gene is TRBJ1-2; the junction holds 7 bases that match TRBD1. Sequenced here: PBMCs, sampled from a glioma patient whose treatment included an IDH1 peptide vaccine. This TCR derives from a man aged 40-49 years with glioma. For the CDR3, the sequence is CASSYGTGQSYGYTF. The sequence in DNA is TGTGCCAGCAGTTACGGGACGGGACAGTCCTATGGCTACACCTTC.